This T cell receptor (beta chain) emerged from a study of cytomegalovirus exposure and HLA in healthy donors. The table came from immunoSEQ multiplex PCR; TCRdb's copy has only in-frame clones and leaves some out. The profile covers over 100,000 clones, with less than 95% appearing a single time and roughly 0.89% taken by the ten largest. The CDR3 length is 15 residues. Trimming removed 0 bases at V and 7 bases at J, with 11 bases between. The germline gives CDR1 SGDLS, CDR2 YYNGEE. The sequenced material came from PBMCs. The chain has TRBV9 and TRBJ1-6, with D hard to call. The source is a woman younger than 35 in good health and CMV-seronegative. CDR3 residues: CASSVGGEINSPLHF. The CDR3 coding sequence is TGTGCCAGCAGCGTAGGAGGCGAAATAAATTCACCCCTCCACTTT.